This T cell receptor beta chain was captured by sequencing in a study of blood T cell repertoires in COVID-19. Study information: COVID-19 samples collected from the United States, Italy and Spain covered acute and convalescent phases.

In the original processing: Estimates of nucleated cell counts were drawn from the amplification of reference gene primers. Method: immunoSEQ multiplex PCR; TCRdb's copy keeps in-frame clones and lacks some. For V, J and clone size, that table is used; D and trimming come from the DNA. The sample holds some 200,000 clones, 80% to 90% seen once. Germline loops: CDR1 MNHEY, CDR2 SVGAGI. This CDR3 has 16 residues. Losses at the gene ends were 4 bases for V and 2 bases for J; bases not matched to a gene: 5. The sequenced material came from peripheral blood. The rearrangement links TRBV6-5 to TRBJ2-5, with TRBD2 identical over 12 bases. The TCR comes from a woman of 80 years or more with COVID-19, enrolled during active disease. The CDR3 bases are TGTGCCAGCAGTTCCAGACTAGCGGGGGAGCAAGAGACCCAGTACTTC. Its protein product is CASSSRLAGEQETQYF.